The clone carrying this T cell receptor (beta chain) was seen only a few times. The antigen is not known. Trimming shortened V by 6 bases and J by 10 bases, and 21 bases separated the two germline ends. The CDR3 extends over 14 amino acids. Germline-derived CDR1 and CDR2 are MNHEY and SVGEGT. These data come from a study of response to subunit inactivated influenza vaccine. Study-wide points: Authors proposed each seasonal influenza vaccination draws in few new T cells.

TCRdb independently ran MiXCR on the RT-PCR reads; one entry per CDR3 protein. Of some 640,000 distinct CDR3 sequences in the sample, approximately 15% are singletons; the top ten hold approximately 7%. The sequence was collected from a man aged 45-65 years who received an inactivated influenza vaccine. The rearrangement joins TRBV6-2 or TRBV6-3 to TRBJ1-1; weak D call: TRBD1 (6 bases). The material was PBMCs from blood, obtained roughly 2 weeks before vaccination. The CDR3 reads CASSHRELGVRAFF. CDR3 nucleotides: TGTGCCAGCAGCCACAGGGAACTGGGCGTGAGAGCTTTCTTT.